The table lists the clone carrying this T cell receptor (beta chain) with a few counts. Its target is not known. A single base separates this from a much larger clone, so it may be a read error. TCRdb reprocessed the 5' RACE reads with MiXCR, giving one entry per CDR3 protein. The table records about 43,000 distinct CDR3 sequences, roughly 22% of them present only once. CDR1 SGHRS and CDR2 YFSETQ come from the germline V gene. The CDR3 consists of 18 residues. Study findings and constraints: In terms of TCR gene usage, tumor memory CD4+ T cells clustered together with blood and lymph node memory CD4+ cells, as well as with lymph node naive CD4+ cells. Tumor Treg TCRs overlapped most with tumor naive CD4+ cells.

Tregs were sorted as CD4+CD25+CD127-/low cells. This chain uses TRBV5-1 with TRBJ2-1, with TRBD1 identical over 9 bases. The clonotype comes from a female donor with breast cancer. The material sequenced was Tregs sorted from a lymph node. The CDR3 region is CASSLVPPGQGSYNEQSF. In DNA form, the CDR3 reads TGCGCCAGCAGCTTGGTCCCACCGGGACAGGGTTCCTACAATGAGCAGTCCTTC.